This TCR beta chain was identified in a study of blood T cell repertoires in COVID-19. Germline trimming cut 4 bases from V and 3 bases from J; bases unmatched to any gene: 2. This CDR3 has 14 amino acids. The germline V gene encodes CDR1 PRHDT and CDR2 FYEKMQ (reference sequence). Generated by immunoSEQ multiplex PCR, the TCRdb table keeps only in-frame clones and is missing some. The sample contains more than 200,000 clones, about nine tenths of which appear only once. This rearrangement joins TRBV13 to TRBJ2-1, with 8 bases that match TRBD2. The sequenced sample consisted of peripheral blood. This TCR was sampled from a woman aged 45-60 years with acute or convalescent COVID-19. The CDR3 loop is CASSSRGGYNEQFF. In DNA, the CDR3 is TGTGCCAGCAGCTCACGGGGGGGCTACAATGAGCAGTTCTTC.